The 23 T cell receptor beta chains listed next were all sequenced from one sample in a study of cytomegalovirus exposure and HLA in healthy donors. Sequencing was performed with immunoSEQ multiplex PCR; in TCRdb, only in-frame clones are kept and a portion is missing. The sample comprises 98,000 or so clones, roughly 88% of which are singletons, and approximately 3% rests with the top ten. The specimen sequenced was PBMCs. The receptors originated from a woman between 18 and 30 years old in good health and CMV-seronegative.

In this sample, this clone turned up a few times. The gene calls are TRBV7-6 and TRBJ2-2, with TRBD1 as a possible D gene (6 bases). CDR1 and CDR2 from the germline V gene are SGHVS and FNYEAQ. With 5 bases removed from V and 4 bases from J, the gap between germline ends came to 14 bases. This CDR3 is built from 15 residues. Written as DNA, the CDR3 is TGTGCCAGCAGCCAAGTGGCAGGGGTCACCGGGGAGCTGTTTTTT. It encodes CASSQVAGVTGELFF.

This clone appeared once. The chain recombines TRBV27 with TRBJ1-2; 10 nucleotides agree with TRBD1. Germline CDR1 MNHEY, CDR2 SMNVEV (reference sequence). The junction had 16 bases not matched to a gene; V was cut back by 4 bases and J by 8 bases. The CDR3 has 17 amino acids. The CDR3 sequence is CASSSTGGRVVGLGYTF. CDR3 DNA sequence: TGTGCCAGCAGTTCGACAGGGGGCCGGGTGGTAGGTTTAGGCTACACCTTC.

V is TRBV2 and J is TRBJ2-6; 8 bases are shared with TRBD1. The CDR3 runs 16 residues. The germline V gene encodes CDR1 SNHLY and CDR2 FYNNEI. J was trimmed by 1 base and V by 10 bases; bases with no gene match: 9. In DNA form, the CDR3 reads TGTGCCACCTATTCAGGGGGCTATTCTGGGGCCAACGTCCTGACTTTC. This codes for CATYSGGYSGANVLTF.

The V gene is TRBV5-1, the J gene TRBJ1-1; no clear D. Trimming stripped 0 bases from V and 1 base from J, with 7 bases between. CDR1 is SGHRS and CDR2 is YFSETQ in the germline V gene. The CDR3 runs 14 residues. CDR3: CASSLEYTNTEAFF. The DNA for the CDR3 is TGCGCCAGCAGCTTGGAATACACGAACACTGAAGCTTTCTTT.

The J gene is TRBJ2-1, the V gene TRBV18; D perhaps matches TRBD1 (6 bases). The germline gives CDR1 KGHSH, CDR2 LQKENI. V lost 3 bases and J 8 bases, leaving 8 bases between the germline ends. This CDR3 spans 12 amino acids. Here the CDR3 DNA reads TGTGCCAGCTCACCGTCAGGGGATGAGCAGTTCTTC. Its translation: CASSPSGDEQFF.

CDR3 DNA sequence: TGTGCCAGCAGTGGAGGACAGGGAAATCAGCCCCAGCATTTT. This sequence encodes CASSGGQGNQPQHF. The rearrangement links TRBV2 to TRBJ1-5; 8 bases fit TRBD1. From germline, CDR1 is SNHLY and CDR2 FYNNEI. The length of the CDR3 is 14 residues. The trim removed 4 bases at V and 4 bases at J, leaving 3 bases unmatched.

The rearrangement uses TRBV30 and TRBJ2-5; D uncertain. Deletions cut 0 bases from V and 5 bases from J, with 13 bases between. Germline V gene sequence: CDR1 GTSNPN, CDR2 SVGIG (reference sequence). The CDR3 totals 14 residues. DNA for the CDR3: TGTGCCTGGAGTGTAAGTAGAGGAAAGGAGACCCAGTACTTC. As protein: CAWSVSRGKETQYF.

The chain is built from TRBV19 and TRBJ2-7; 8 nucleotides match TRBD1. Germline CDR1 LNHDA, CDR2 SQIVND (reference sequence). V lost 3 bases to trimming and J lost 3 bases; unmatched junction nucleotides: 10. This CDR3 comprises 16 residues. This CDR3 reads CASSMRAGTGIYEQYF. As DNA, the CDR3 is TGTGCCAGTAGTATGAGGGCCGGGACAGGCATCTACGAGCAGTACTTC. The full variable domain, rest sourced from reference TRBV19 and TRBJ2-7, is DGGITQSPKYLFRKEGQNVTLSCEQNLNHDAMYWYRQDPGQGLRLIYYSQIVNDFQKGDIAEGYSVSREKKESFPLTVTSAQKNPTAFYLCASSMRAGTGIYEQYFGPGTRLTVT.

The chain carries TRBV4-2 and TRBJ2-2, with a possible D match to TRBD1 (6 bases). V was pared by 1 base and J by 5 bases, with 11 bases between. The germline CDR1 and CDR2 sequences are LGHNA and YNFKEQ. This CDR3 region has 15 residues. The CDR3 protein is CASSQVQGSTGELFF. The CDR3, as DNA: TGTGCCAGCAGCCAAGTCCAGGGGTCGACCGGGGAGCTGTTTTTT.

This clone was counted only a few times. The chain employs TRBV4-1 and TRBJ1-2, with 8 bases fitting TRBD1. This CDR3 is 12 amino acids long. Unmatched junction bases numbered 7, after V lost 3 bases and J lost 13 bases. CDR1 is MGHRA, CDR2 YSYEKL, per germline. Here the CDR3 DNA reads TGCGCCAGCAGCCATGCCGTGGACAGGGCCACCTTC. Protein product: CASSHAVDRATF.

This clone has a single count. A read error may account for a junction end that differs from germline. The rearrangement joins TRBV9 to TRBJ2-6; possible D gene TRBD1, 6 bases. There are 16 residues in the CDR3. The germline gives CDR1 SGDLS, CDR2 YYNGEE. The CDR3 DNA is TGTGCCAGCACGAAACAGGGTACCTCTGGGGCCAACATCCTGACTTTC. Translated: CASTKQGTSGANILTF.

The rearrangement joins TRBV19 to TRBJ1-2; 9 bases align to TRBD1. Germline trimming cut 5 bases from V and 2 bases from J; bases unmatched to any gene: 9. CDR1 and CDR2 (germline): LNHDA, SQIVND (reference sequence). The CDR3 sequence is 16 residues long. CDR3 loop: CASSSWGGQGNYGYTF. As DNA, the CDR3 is TGTGCCAGTAGTTCCTGGGGGGGACAGGGAAACTATGGCTACACCTTC.

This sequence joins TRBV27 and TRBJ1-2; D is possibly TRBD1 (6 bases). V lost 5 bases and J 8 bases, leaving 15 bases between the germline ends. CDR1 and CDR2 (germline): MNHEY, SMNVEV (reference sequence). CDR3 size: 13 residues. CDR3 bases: TGTGCCAGCAGTCCGCGGGGGGGGCTCGGCTACACCTTC. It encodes CASSPRGGLGYTF.

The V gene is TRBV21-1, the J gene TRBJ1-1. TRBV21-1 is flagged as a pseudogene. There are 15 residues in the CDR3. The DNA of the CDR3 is TGTGCCAGCAGCAAACGGAGGACTCACGACACTGAAGCTTTCTTT. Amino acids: CASSKRRTHDTEAFF.

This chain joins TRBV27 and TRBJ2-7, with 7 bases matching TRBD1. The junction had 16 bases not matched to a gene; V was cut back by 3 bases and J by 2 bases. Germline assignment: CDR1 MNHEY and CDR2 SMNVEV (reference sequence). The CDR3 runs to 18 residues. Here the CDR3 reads CASSFRPSQQGIPYEQYF. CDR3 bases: TGTGCCAGCAGTTTTCGTCCATCCCAACAGGGGATCCCCTACGAGCAGTACTTC.

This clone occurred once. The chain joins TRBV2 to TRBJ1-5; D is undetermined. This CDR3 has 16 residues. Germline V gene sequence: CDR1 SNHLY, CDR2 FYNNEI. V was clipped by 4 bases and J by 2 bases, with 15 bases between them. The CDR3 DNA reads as TGTGCCAGCAGTGGAAACAGTTTGTCCGGCAATCAGCCCCAGCATTTT. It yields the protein CASSGNSLSGNQPQHF.

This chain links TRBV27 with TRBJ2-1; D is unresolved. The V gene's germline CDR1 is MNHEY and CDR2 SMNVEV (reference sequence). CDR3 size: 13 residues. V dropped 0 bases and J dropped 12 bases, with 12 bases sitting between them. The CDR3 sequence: CASSLSSQTGQFF. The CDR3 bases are TGTGCCAGCAGTTTATCGTCCCAGACTGGGCAGTTCTTC.

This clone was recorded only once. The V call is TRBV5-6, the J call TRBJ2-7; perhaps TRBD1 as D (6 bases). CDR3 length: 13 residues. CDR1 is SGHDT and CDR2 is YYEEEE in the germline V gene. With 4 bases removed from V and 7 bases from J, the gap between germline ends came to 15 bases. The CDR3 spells CASSEDSQPEQYF. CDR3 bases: TGTGCCAGCAGCGAGGACAGCCAGCCTGAGCAGTACTTC.

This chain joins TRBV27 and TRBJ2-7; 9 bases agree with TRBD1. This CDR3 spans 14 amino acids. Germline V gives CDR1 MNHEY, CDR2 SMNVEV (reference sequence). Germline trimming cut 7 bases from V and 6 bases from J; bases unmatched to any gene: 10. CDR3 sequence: CASIPGTGYGEQYF. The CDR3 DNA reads TGTGCCAGCATCCCCGGGACAGGGTATGGCGAGCAGTACTTC.

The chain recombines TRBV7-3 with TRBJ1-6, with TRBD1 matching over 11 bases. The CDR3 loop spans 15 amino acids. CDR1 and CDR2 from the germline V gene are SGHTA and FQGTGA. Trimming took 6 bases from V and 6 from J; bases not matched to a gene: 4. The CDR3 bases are TGTGCCAGCAGTTCCGGGACAGGGGGTAATTCACCCCTCCACTTT. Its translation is CASSSGTGGNSPLHF.

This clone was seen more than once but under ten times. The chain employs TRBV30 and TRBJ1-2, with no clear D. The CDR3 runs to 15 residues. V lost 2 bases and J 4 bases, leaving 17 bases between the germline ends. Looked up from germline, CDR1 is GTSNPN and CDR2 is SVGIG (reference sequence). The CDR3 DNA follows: TGTGCCTGGAGTAGATGGGCCCAAGGGAGCTATGGCTACACCTTC. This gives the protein CAWSRWAQGSYGYTF.

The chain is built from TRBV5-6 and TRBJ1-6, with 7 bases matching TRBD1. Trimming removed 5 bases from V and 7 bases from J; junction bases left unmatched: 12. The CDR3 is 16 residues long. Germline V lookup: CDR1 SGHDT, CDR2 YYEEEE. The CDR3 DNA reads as TGTGCCAGCAGGTCGACAGGGAAGATGCGAAATTCACCCCTCCACTTT. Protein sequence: CASRSTGKMRNSPLHF.

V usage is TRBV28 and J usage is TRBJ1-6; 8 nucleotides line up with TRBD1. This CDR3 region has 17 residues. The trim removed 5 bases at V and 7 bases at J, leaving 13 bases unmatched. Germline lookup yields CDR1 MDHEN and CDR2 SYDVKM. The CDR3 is CASSEGQGAGGNSPLHF. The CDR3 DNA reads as TGTGCCAGCAGTGAAGGTCAGGGGGCCGGTGGGAATTCACCCCTCCACTTT.